These T cell receptor beta chains were read from a single sample in a study of blood T cells in healthy people across ages. TCRdb processed the 5' RACE reads anew with MiXCR; each CDR3 protein has one entry. This sample has about 1 million distinct CDR3 sequences, with roughly 45% found just once. The source material was blood. All receptors come from a woman aged 55-75 years in good health. CDR3s include the opening cysteine and the closing phenylalanine or tryptophan. A D gene is named only where the DNA matches it firmly. The size field is filled for only some rows; it gives once, few, many or a size class.

J: TRBJ2-1
V: TRBV6-1
D: TRBD2
size: NA
DNA: TGTGCCATCCAGGGGATAGCGGGAGCGGGCGAGCAGTTCTTC
CDR3: CAIQGIAGAGEQFF

J: TRBJ2-1
V: TRBV27
D: TRBD2
size: NA
DNA: TGTGCCAGCAGCAATTCCGGACTAGCGGGAGTCAATGAGCAGTTCTTC
CDR3: CASSNSGLAGVNEQFF

J: TRBJ2-7
V: TRBV29-1
D: NA
size: few
DNA: TGCAGCGTTTTTTCCTACGAGCAGTACTTC
CDR3: CSVFSYEQYF

J: TRBJ2-7
V: TRBV4-1
D: TRBD1
size: few
DNA: TGCGCCAGCAGCCAAGACGGGACAGGATTGGGAGAGCAGTACTTC
CDR3: CASSQDGTGLGEQYF

J: TRBJ1-5
V: TRBV12-3/TRBV12-4
D: NA
size: NA
DNA: TGTGCCAGCAGTTTCGGGGCAAGTCAGCCCCAGCATTTT
CDR3: CASSFGASQPQHF

J: TRBJ2-3
V: TRBV10-2
D: TRBD2
size: few
DNA: TGCGCCAGTCTGAGGACTAGCGAAACAGATACGCAGTATTTT
CDR3: CASLRTSETDTQYF

J: TRBJ1-1
V: TRBV20-1
D: NA
size: once
DNA: TGCAGTGCTAGAATTGACCGGAGCGGAGCTTTCTTT
CDR3: CSARIDRSGAFF

J: TRBJ2-1
V: TRBV4-1
D: TRBD2
size: few
DNA: TGCGCCAGCAGCCAAGATCGCGTAGCGGGAGCCTACAATGAGCAGTTCTTC
CDR3: CASSQDRVAGAYNEQFF

J: TRBJ2-3
V: TRBV29-1
D: NA
size: NA
DNA: TGCAGCGTTGATAGTAGCGGCTACACAGATACGCAGTATTTT
CDR3: CSVDSSGYTDTQYF

J: TRBJ2-3
V: TRBV20-1
D: TRBD2
size: NA
DNA: TGCAGTGCTAGAGGGACTAGCGGCGACACCGCAGATACGCAGTATTTT
CDR3: CSARGTSGDTADTQYF

J: TRBJ2-7
V: TRBV9
D: NA
size: NA
DNA: TGTGCCAGCAGCGTAGATGTCGGGGCGACTGCCGAGCAGTACTTC
CDR3: CASSVDVGATAEQYF